These 24 T cell receptor beta chains share one sample of origin, sequenced in a study of T cell responses to AZD1222 COVID-19 vaccine. Assay used: immunoSEQ multiplex PCR; TCRdb lists only in-frame clones, some missing. The sample yields approximately 100,000 clones, roughly nine tenths seen once. The sequencing here drew on peripheral blood, taken on day 0 of AZD1222 vaccination. The receptors were sampled from an adult in good health.

The J gene is TRBJ2-2, the V gene TRBV9; TRBD1 might be the D (5 bases). Trimming took off 1 base at V and 2 bases at J, with 9 bases between the two ends. There are 15 residues in the CDR3. The germline V gene encodes CDR1 SGDLS and CDR2 YYNGEE. The CDR3 region is CASSVSRANTGELFF. The CDR3 bases are TGTGCCAGCAGCGTATCCAGGGCTAACACCGGGGAGCTGTTTTTT.

As to this clone: The DNA is left out, because the CDR3 cannot be placed on it with certainty; the CDR3 is given as TCRdb lists it. The rearrangement uses TRBV27 and TRBJ2-1; TRBD2, as called in the table, went unchecked against the DNA. In germline, CDR1 is MNHEY, CDR2 SMNVEV (reference sequence). 17 amino acids form the CDR3, both terminal residues included. CDR3 loop: CASSLSLREASYNEQFF.

The chain recombines TRBV21-1 with TRBJ2-3; the D segment call TRBD1 is taken from the table without a DNA check. TRBV21-1 is designated a pseudogene. CDR3 length: 16 residues. The CDR3 DNA reads TGTGCCAGCAGCAGAAAGGACACCGGTAGCACAGATACGCAGTATTTT. Translated, it gives CASSRKDTGSTDTQYF.

The V and J genes are TRBV9 and TRBJ2-7; the D gene is possibly TRBD2 (6 bases). Germline V lookup: CDR1 SGDLS, CDR2 YYNGEE. The CDR3 consists of 12 residues. V dropped 7 bases and J dropped 4 bases, with 12 bases sitting between them. CDR3 sequence reads: CASGTAGYEQYF. The DNA of the CDR3 is TGTGCCAGCGGGACTGCGGGGTACGAGCAGTACTTC.

The chain links TRBV7-2 to TRBJ2-2; D not certain. V lost 2 bases and J 6 bases, leaving 19 bases between the germline ends. Germline V gene lookup returns CDR1 SGHTA and CDR2 FQGNSA. This CDR3 has 17 residues. In nucleotides, the CDR3 is TGTGCCAGCAGCTTAATGGCCCCAGGCTTCCTGTCCGGGGAGCTGTTTTTT. Its translation is CASSLMAPGFLSGELFF.

The chain recombines TRBV5-8 with TRBJ1-3; D not certain. The germline V and J ends were trimmed by 0 bases and 0 bases, with 7 bases remaining between them. The CDR3 contains 15 residues. Germline-derived CDR1 and CDR2 are SGHTS and YDEGEE. For the CDR3, the DNA is TGTGCCAGCAGCTTGGATCGATACTCTGGAAACACCATATATTTT. Its translation is CASSLDRYSGNTIYF.

The chain couples TRBV2 to TRBJ2-7, with unresolved D. There are 14 residues in the CDR3. The germline V and J ends were trimmed by 6 bases and 4 bases, with 16 bases remaining between them. Looked up from germline, CDR1 is SNHLY and CDR2 is FYNNEI. The CDR3 DNA reads TGTGCCAGCAGAGACGCTCCCACCCTTTACGAGCAGTACTTC. Translated: CASRDAPTLYEQYF.

CDR3 DNA sequence: TGTGCCAGCGGGGCGGTGGGTGGCGAGCAGTACTTC. It codes for CASGAVGGEQYF. The chain employs TRBV2 and TRBJ2-7, with TRBD1 as a possible D gene (5 bases). Germline V gene lookup returns CDR1 SNHLY and CDR2 FYNNEI. Trimming pared 8 bases from V and 6 bases from J, leaving 14 bases between. The CDR3 is 12 amino acids.

As for this clone: Additional DNA sequences in this sample encode the identical CDR3. This chain links TRBV7-9 with TRBJ2-7; 12 positions match TRBD1. Germline lookup yields CDR1 SEHNR and CDR2 FQNEAQ (reference sequence). There are 14 residues in the CDR3. The junction had 6 bases not matched to a gene; V was cut back by 6 bases and J by 6 bases. Here the CDR3 reads CASSSGTGGREQYF. The CDR3 DNA is TGTGCCAGCAGTTCCGGGACAGGGGGCCGCGAGCAGTACTTC.

This chain connects TRBV7-2 to TRBJ2-7, with no clear D. CDR1 and CDR2 (germline): SGHTA, FQGNSA. Trimming cost V 5 bases and J 2 bases, with 16 bases left between them. The CDR3 totals 15 residues. The chain's CDR3 is CASSPRLSTPYEQYF. DNA for the CDR3: TGTGCCAGCAGCCCACGACTTTCAACCCCCTACGAGCAGTACTTC.

The V gene is TRBV5-1, the J gene TRBJ2-7; possible D gene TRBD1, 6 bases. Germline V lookup: CDR1 SGHRS, CDR2 YFSETQ. This CDR3 contains 14 residues. The V and J ends lost 0 bases and 6 bases respectively, with 13 bases between them. DNA for the CDR3: TGCGCCAGCAGCTTGGGTGGGGGCGTGGGCGAGCAGTACTTC. Protein product: CASSLGGGVGEQYF.

CDR3 in amino acids: CASSLAGDVGTEAFF. The CDR3 nucleotides are TGTGCCAGCAGTTTAGCAGGGGACGTTGGCACTGAAGCTTTCTTT. The genes are TRBV27 and TRBJ1-1; maybe TRBD1 (6 bases). The CDR3 totals 15 residues. Germline loops: CDR1 MNHEY, CDR2 SMNVEV (reference sequence). V lost 2 bases and J lost 4, with 14 bases in between.

The chain employs TRBV19 and TRBJ2-7, with a tentative D call TRBD1 (6 bases). V shed 6 bases and J shed 3 bases, with 9 bases lying between them. CDR1 and CDR2 from the germline V gene are LNHDA and SQIVND (reference sequence). CDR3 length: 12 residues. In DNA form, the CDR3 reads TGTGCCAGTAGAGGGACACTCTACGAGCAGTACTTC. Translating gives CASRGTLYEQYF.

The rearrangement uses TRBV5-6 and TRBJ1-2; no definite D call. V gave up 0 bases and J gave up 6 bases, with 12 bases separating them. The CDR3 runs 14 residues. Germline V gene lookup returns CDR1 SGHDT and CDR2 YYEEEE. For the CDR3, the DNA is TGTGCCAGCAGCTTGGGAGGCGGGTTTGATGGCTACACCTTC. It translates to CASSLGGGFDGYTF.

The chain is built from TRBV7-2 and TRBJ1-1; D is perhaps TRBD1 (6 bases). V lost 6 bases and J lost 0, with 14 bases in between. There are 15 residues in the CDR3. Germline V CDR1 and CDR2: SGHTA, FQGNSA. As DNA, the CDR3 is TGTGCCAGCAGTGAAACAGGGACTTTGAACACTGAAGCTTTCTTT. This gives the protein CASSETGTLNTEAFF.

V is TRBV4-2 and J is TRBJ2-7; 8 nucleotides match TRBD2. V lost 0 bases and J lost 5; bases outside the gene matches: 6. Germline CDR1 LGHNA, CDR2 YNFKEQ. The CDR3 totals 15 residues. The CDR3: CASSQETGGQDEQYF. The DNA for the CDR3 is TGTGCCAGCAGCCAAGAGACGGGAGGGCAGGACGAGCAGTACTTC.

The chain uses TRBV10-3 and TRBJ2-7; D gene ambiguous. The CDR3 has 15 amino acids. The V and J ends lost 3 bases and 2 bases respectively, with 14 bases between them. CDR1 and CDR2 from the germline V gene are ENHRY and SYGVKD. The CDR3 bases are TGTGCCATCAGTGATAAATCGGAACCCCCCTACGAGCAGTACTTC. Translating gives CAISDKSEPPYEQYF.

This chain connects TRBV14 to TRBJ1-3; D might be TRBD1 (5 bases). V was clipped by 4 bases and J by 0 bases, with 16 bases between them. The CDR3 runs to 17 residues. Germline values: CDR1 SGHDN, CDR2 FVKESK. The CDR3 protein is CASSRTGTLNSGNTIYF. For the CDR3, the DNA is TGTGCCAGCAGCCGAACCGGGACGCTAAACTCTGGAAACACCATATATTTT. Full variable domain (remainder filled in from reference TRBV14 and TRBJ1-3): EAGVTQFPSHSVIEKGQTVTLRCDPISGHDNLYWYRRVMGKEIKFLLHFVKESKQDESGMPNNRFLAERTGGTYSTLKVQPAELEDSGVYFCASSRTGTLNSGNTIYFGEGSWLTVV.

The gene calls are TRBV29-1 and TRBJ2-5; D not certain. V dropped 2 bases and J dropped 3 bases, with 7 bases sitting between them. CDR1 is SQVTM and CDR2 is ANQGSEA in the germline V gene. This CDR3 is built from 12 residues. DNA for the CDR3: TGCAGCGTTGAACTGACAAAAGAGACCCAGTACTTC. Amino acid sequence: CSVELTKETQYF.

The chain has TRBV5-1 and TRBJ1-1; D is unclear. The CDR3 totals 14 residues. With 1 base removed from V and 4 bases from J, the gap between germline ends came to 11 bases. Germline CDR1 is SGHRS and CDR2 is YFSETQ. DNA for the CDR3: TGCGCCAGCAGCTTGTGGACCCGCATCACTGAAGCTTTCTTT. Its protein product is CASSLWTRITEAFF.

This clone was detected once. This chain uses TRBV29-1 with TRBJ2-7; D may be TRBD1 (5 bases). Trimming removed 8 bases from V and 1 base from J, with 18 bases in between. Germline assignment: CDR1 SQVTM and CDR2 ANQGSEA. CDR3 length equals 14 residues. The CDR3 sequence is CSTRPTDSSYEQYF. In DNA, the CDR3 is TGCAGCACACGACCGACCGACAGTTCCTACGAGCAGTACTTC.

The genes are TRBV7-2 and TRBJ1-6; D ambiguous. From germline, CDR1 is SGHTA and CDR2 FQGNSA. The CDR3 spans 15 residues. V gave up 5 bases and J gave up 7 bases, with 15 bases separating them. CDR3 loop: CASSLGSRSNSPLHF. DNA of the CDR3: TGTGCCAGCAGCCTAGGCTCCAGATCGAATTCACCCCTCCACTTT.

In this sample, this clone turned up once. The V call is TRBV2, the J call TRBJ1-2; possible D gene TRBD1, 6 bases. CDR3 length equals 12 residues. Deletions cut 2 bases from V and 8 bases from J, with 9 bases between. Germline V CDR1 and CDR2: SNHLY, FYNNEI. The CDR3 sequence is CASSETGLGYTF. CDR3 nucleotides: TGTGCCAGCAGTGAAACAGGGCTCGGCTACACCTTC.

This chain uses TRBV27 with TRBJ2-1; 8 bases align to TRBD2. The germline V gene encodes CDR1 MNHEY and CDR2 SMNVEV (reference sequence). V trimming: 5 bases; J trimming: 6 bases; junction bases outside the gene matches: 9. The CDR3 spans 15 residues. Here the CDR3 reads CASSREGQDLNEQFF. The DNA of the CDR3 is TGTGCCAGCAGTCGGGAGGGCCAAGACCTCAATGAGCAGTTCTTC.